The rows below give T cell receptor beta chains drawn from one sample of a study of T cell clones after liver transplantation. TCRdb keeps only in-frame clones here, not all; method: immunoSEQ multiplex PCR. Of roughly 100,000 clones detected, around 80% appear once; the ten largest clones hold about 2.8%. The sample was CD4+ T cells from blood, taken about 50 months after liver transplant. The receptor source for this set is a human patient who received a liver transplant. Some T cells may arise from the graft donor. The CDR3 runs from the conserved cysteine through the conserved F or W. The D gene is left open where the match is weak. Clone size, where shown, is once, few, many, or a class for clones that have expanded.

TRBV11-2	TRBJ2-2	.	.	TGTGCCAGCAGCTTAGATCCTCAGGGTGGAATCACCGGGGAGCTGTTTTTT	CASSLDPQGGITGELFF
TRBV10-1	TRBJ2-3	.	.	TGCGCCAGCAGTGAGTCGATCCATAGCACAGATACGCAGTATTTT	CASSESIHSTDTQYF
TRBV11-3	TRBJ2-1	TRBD2	.	TGTGCCAGCAGCAAGACTAGCGGGAGCTCCTACAATGAGCAGTTCTTC	CASSKTSGSSYNEQFF
TRBV4-1	TRBJ2-5	TRBD2	.	TGCGCCAGCAGCCAAGTATTTCCTAGCGGTACCCAAGAGACCCAGTACTTC	CASSQVFPSGTQETQYF
TRBV28	TRBJ1-1	.	.	TGTGCCAGCAGTATCGCTCGTGGCCCTGAAGCTTTCTTT	CASSIARGPEAFF
TRBV19	TRBJ2-3	TRBD2	once	TGTGCCAGTAGTACCGGGACTAGCGGGAGGGCAGATACGCAGTATTTT	CASSTGTSGRADTQYF
TRBV9	TRBJ2-1	TRBD2	.	TGTGCCAGCAGCCTACGGACACCTGGTAGCGGGAGTCTCAATGAGCAGTTCTTC	CASSLRTPGSGSLNEQFF
TRBV10-1	TRBJ2-7	TRBD2	.	TGCGCCGCAACTCAGCGGGGGGCCTACGAGCAGTACTTC	CAATQRGAYEQYF
TRBV5-6	TRBJ2-7	TRBD1	few	TGTGCCAGCAGCTGGGGACAGGTTGGCGAGCAGTACTTC	CASSWGQVGEQYF
TRBV7-2	TRBJ2-2	TRBD2	.	TGTGCCAGCAGCCCTAGCGGGGTGGGTTCCGGGGAGCTGTTTTTT	CASSPSGVGSGELFF
TRBV7-2	TRBJ2-2	.	.	TGTGCCAGCAGCTTTGGGACCGGGGAGCTGTTTTTT	CASSFGTGELFF
TRBV9	TRBJ2-3	.	.	TGTGCCAGCAGCGTAGAGTACGGGAGAGTAGATACGCAGTATTTT	CASSVEYGRVDTQYF
TRBV11-1	TRBJ1-1	.	.	TGTGCCAGCAGCCATACCGCGGGGGCTGGCACTGAAGCTTTCTTT	CASSHTAGAGTEAFF
TRBV29-1	TRBJ1-2	.	few	TGCAGCGTTGGACAATCGGTCTATGGCTACACCTTC	CSVGQSVYGYTF
TRBV18	TRBJ1-6	.	.	TGTGCCAGCTCATCCGGGGATTCACCCCTCCACTTT	CASSSGDSPLHF
TRBV7-2	TRBJ2-1	.	.	TGTGCCAGCAGCTTAAGGTTTCTCGTATCGGAGCAGTTCTTC	CASSLRFLVSEQFF
TRBV10-1	TRBJ2-1	TRBD2	.	TGCGCCAGCTCACTAGCGGGGAAGAGCAATGAGCAGTTCTTC	CASSLAGKSNEQFF
TRBV5-1	TRBJ2-4	.	.	TGCGCCAGCAGCTTGTATCCGGACAAATCCAAAAACATTCAGTACTTC	CASSLYPDKSKNIQYF
TRBV7-3	TRBJ2-1	TRBD2	.	TGTGCCAGCAGCTCTAGCGGGGGTTACAATGAGCAGTTCTTC	CASSSSGGYNEQFF
TRBV7-6	TRBJ2-7	.	.	TGTGCCAGCAGCCCGACCGGGAGTACCCACTCAGAGCAGTACTTC	CASSPTGSTHSEQYF
TRBV11-2	TRBJ1-2	.	.	TGTGCCAGCAGCCCCTCAGGGTACTATGGCTACACCTTC	CASSPSGYYGYTF
TRBV25-1	TRBJ2-7	.	.	TGTGCCAGCAGTGCCTCCTACGAGCAGTACTTC	CASSASYEQYF
TRBV7-8	TRBJ1-5	TRBD1	.	TGTGCCAGCAGCTTTATAGGGGACAGCCACTATTACCAGCAGCCCCAGCATTTT	CASSFIGDSHYYQQPQHF
TRBV5-4	TRBJ2-3	TRBD2	.	TGTGCCAGCAGCTTGGACGGGGGGGCGTTCACAGATACGCAGTATTTT	CASSLDGGAFTDTQYF
TRBV28	TRBJ1-3	.	.	TGTGCCAGCAGTTCCCCACGAGGGTTTGGAAACACCATATATTTT	CASSSPRGFGNTIYF
TRBV30	TRBJ2-1	.	.	TGTGCCTGGAGTGTAATGTACAATGAGCAGTTCTTC	CAWSVMYNEQFF
TRBV7-3	TRBJ2-3	.	.	TGTGCCAGCAGCGCCGGAGCGAATACGCAGTATTTT	CASSAGANTQYF
TRBV4-2	TRBJ2-3	.	.	TGTGCCAGCAGCCAAGTGTCTGGCGGCACAGATACGCAGTATTTT	CASSQVSGGTDTQYF
TRBV19	TRBJ2-3	TRBD2	.	TGTGCCAGTAGTATACGAGCTAGCGGGCCCTCTAGCACAGATACGCAGTATTTT	CASSIRASGPSSTDTQYF